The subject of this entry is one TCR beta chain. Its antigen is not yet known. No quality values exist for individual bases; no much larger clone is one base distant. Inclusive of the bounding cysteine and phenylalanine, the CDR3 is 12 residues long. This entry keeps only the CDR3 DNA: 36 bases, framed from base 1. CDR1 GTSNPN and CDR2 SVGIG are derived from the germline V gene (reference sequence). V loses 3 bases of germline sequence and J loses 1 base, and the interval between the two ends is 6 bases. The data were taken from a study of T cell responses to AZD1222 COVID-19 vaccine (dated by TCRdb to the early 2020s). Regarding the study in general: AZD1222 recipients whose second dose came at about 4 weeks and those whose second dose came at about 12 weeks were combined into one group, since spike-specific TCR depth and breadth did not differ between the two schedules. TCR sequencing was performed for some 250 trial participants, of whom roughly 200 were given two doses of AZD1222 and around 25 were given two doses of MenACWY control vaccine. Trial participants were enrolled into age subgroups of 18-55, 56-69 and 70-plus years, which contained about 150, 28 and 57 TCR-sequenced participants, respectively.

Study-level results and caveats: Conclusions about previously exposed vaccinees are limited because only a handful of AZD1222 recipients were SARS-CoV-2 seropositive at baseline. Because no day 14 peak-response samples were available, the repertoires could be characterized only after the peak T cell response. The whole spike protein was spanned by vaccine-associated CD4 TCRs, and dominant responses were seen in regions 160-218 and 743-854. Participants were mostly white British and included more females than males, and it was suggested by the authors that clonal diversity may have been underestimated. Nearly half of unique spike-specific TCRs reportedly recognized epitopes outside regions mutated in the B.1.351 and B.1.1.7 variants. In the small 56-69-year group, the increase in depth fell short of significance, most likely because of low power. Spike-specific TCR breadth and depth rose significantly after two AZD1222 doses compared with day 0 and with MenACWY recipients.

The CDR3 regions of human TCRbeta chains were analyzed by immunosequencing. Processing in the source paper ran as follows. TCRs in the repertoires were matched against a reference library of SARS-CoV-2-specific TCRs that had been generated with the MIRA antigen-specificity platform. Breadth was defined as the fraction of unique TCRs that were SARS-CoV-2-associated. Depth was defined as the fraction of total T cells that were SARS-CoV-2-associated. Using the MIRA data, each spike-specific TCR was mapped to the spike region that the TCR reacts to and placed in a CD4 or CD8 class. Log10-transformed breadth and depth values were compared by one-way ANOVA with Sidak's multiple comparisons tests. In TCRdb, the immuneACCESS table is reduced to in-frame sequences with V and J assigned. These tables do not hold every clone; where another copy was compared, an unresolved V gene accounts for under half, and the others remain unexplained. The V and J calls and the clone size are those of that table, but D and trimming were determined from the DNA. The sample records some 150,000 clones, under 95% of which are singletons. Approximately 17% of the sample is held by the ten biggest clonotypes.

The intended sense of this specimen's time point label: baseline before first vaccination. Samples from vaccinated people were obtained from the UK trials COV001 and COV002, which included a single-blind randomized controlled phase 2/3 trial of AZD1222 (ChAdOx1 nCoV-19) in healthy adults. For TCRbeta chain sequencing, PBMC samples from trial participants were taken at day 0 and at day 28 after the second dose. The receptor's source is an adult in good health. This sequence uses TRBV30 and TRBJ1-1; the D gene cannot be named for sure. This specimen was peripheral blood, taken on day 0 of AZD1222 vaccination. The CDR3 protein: CAWSPSNTEAFF. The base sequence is TGTGCCTGGAGCCCATCGAACACTGAAGCTTTCTTT.